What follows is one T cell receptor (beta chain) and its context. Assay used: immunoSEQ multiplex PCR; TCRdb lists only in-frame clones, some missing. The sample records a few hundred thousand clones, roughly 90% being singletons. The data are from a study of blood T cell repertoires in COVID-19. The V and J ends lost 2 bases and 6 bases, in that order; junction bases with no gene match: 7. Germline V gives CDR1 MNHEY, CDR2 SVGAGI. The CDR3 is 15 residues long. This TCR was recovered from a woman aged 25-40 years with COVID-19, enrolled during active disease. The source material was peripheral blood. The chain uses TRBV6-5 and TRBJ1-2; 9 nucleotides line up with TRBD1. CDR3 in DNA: TGTGCCAGCAGTTACCTATACAGGGGGCCGGATGGCTACACCTTC. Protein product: CASSYLYRGPDGYTF.